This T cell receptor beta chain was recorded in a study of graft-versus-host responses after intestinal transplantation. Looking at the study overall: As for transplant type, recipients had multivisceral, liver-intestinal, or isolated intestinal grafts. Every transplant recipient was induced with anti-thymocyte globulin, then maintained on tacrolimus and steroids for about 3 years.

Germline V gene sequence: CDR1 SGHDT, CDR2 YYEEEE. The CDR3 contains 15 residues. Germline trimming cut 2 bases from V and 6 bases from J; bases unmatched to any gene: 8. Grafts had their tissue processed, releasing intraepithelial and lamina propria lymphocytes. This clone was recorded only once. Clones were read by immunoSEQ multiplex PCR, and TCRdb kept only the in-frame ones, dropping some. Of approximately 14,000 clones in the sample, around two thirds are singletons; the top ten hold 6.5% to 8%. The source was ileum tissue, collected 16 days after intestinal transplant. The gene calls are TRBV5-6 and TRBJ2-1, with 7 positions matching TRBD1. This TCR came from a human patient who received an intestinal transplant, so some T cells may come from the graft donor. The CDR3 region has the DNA TGTGCCAGCAGCTTCGACAGGGTATCGCGCAATGAGCAGTTCTTC. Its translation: CASSFDRVSRNEQFF.